These 5 T cell receptor beta chains originate from one sample sequenced in a study of blood T cell repertoires in COVID-19. Using immunoSEQ multiplex PCR, the repertoire was profiled, and TCRdb retains in-frame clones only, with some absent. In the table there are about 190,000 clones, around nine tenths of which are singletons. The sample taken for sequencing was peripheral blood. The source of these receptors is a man in his forties with acute or convalescent COVID-19.

The rearrangement uses TRBV7-9 and TRBJ2-7; possibly TRBD1 for D (5 bases). The length of the CDR3 is 15 residues. The V end was cut by 2 bases, the J end by 2 bases, with 13 bases between. Germline values: CDR1 SEHNR, CDR2 FQNEAQ (reference sequence). The chain's CDR3 is CASSLNAGSAYEQYF. The CDR3 DNA sequence: TGTGCCAGCAGCTTAAACGCAGGGTCGGCCTACGAGCAGTACTTC.

This clone was seen just once. The chain is built from TRBV3-1 (or the pseudogene TRBV3-2) and TRBJ1-2; a possible D gene is TRBD1 (5 bases). CDR3 length: 13 residues. V was pared by 3 bases and J by 8 bases, with 13 bases between. The germline V gene encodes CDR1 LGHDT and CDR2 YNNKEL (reference sequence). The DNA for the CDR3 is TGTGCCAGCAGCCACTTAACGGGGGAGGGCTACACCTTC. This encodes CASSHLTGEGYTF.

The V call is TRBV5-1, the J call TRBJ2-3, with TRBD2 matching 14 bases. V trimming: 4 bases; J trimming: 6 bases; junction bases outside the gene matches: 7. CDR1 SGHRS and CDR2 YFSETQ come from the germline V gene. CDR3 length equals 16 residues. In DNA form, the CDR3 reads TGCGCCAGCAGCCTGGGGACTAGCGGGGGCGGGGATACGCAGTATTTT. This sequence encodes CASSLGTSGGGDTQYF.

V usage is TRBV4-3 and J usage is TRBJ1-5; TRBD1 aligns across 7 bases. Per germline, CDR1 LGHNA and CDR2 YSLEER. V lost 0 bases, J lost 6 bases, and 5 bases stayed unmatched. CDR3 size: 15 residues. Written as DNA, the CDR3 is TGCGCCAGCAGCCAAGATAGACAGGGCGGTCAGCCCCAGCATTTT. Its translation: CASSQDRQGGQPQHF.

This chain joins TRBV5-1 and TRBJ2-7, with 7 bases identical to TRBD1. V shed 4 bases and J 3 bases; nucleotides not matched to a gene: 7. CDR3 length: 14 amino acids. The germline V gene encodes CDR1 SGHRS and CDR2 YFSETQ. For the CDR3, the DNA is TGCGCCAGCAGCATCCGACAGGGTAGCTACGAGCAGTACTTC. This codes for CASSIRQGSYEQYF.